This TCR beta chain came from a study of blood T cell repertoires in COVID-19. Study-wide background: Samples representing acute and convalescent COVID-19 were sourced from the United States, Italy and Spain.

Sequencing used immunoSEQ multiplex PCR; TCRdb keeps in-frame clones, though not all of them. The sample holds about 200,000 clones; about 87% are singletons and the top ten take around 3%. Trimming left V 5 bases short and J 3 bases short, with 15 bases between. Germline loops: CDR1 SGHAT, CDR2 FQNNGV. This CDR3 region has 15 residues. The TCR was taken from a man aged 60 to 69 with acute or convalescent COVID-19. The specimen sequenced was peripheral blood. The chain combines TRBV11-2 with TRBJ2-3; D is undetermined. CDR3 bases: TGTGCCAGCAGCCCGGTGGGCCCCCCGACAGATACGCAGTATTTT. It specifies CASSPVGPPTDTQYF. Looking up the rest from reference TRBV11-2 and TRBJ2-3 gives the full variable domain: EAGVAQSPRYKIIEKRQSVAFWCNPISGHATLYWYQQILGQGPKLLIQFQNNGVVDDSQLPKDRFSAERLKGVDSTLKIQPAKLEDSAVYLCASSPVGPPTDTQYFGPGTRLTVL.